Listed below are T cell receptor beta chains from one sample, sequenced in a study of OX40 agonist ivuxolimab in advanced cancers. Data came from immunoSEQ multiplex PCR; TCRdb stores just in-frame clones and leaves some out. The data show tens of thousands of clones, with around 84% seen just once and nearly 35% held by the top ten. The sequencing used CD4+ or CD8+ T cells sorted from blood, collected in a trial of the OX40 agonist ivuxolimab. All receptors derive from an adult with an advanced solid tumor such as melanoma, head and neck, liver or kidney cancer. The CDR3 runs from the conserved cysteine through the conserved F or W. The D gene is left open where the match is weak. Rows give clone size only sometimes, using once, few, many, or a class for an expanded clone.

len,abundance,v_gene,d_gene,j_gene,CDR3aa,CDR3nt
16,.,TRBV15,.,TRBJ1-4,CATSRGRHEAVEKLFF,TGTGCCACCAGCAGAGGGCGGCACGAGGCTGTCGAAAAACTGTTTTTT
12,.,TRBV6-6,.,TRBJ1-1,CASSYRDTEAFF,TGTGCCAGCAGTTACCGGGACACTGAAGCTTTCTTT
16,.,TRBV13,.,TRBJ2-3,CASSSRAAWGTDTQYF,TGTGCCAGCAGTAGCCGCGCGGCGTGGGGCACAGATACGCAGTATTTT
15,.,TRBV5-6,TRBD2,TRBJ2-4,CASSLQVSGKHIQYF,TGTGCCAGCAGCTTGCAGGTAAGCGGGAAACACATTCAGTACTTC
14,.,TRBV19,.,TRBJ2-1,CASSIWRGSNEQFF,TGTGCCAGTAGTATTTGGAGGGGGTCTAATGAGCAGTTCTTC
15,.,TRBV4-1,.,TRBJ1-1,CASSQGPPSGSEAFF,TGCGCCAGCAGCCAAGGACCGCCGAGTGGGAGTGAAGCTTTCTTT
14,.,TRBV29-1,TRBD2,TRBJ2-2,CSGLTGGLTGELFF,TGCAGCGGGCTCACGGGGGGGCTCACCGGGGAGCTGTTTTTT
14,.,TRBV7-2,TRBD2,TRBJ2-7,CASSESTSGYEQYF,TGTGCCAGCAGCGAGTCGACTAGCGGTTACGAGCAGTACTTC
15,.,TRBV30,TRBD2,TRBJ2-3,CAWKPGLAATDTQYF,TGTGCCTGGAAACCTGGACTAGCGGCCACAGATACGCAGTATTTT
15,.,TRBV7-9,.,TRBJ2-2,CASSLLTLNTGELFF,TGTGCCAGCAGCTTATTGACTTTGAACACCGGGGAGCTGTTTTTT
15,.,TRBV19,.,TRBJ2-1,CASSIVGISYNEQFF,TGTGCCAGTAGTATCGTGGGGATCTCCTACAATGAGCAGTTCTTC
15,.,TRBV28,.,TRBJ1-5,CASSPTVYSNQPQHF,TGTGCCAGCAGTCCCACCGTCTATAGCAATCAGCCCCAGCATTTT
15,.,TRBV28,TRBD2,TRBJ2-3,CASSHRTSGTDTQYF,TGTGCCAGCAGTCACCGGACTAGCGGCACAGATACGCAGTATTTT
15,.,TRBV10-2,.,TRBJ2-5,CASSEFAGWGETQYF,TGCGCCAGCAGTGAATTTGCGGGATGGGGAGAGACCCAGTACTTC
12,.,TRBV29-1,TRBD1,TRBJ2-7,CSATGQGYEQYF,TGCAGCGCAACGGGACAGGGTTACGAGCAGTACTTC
14,.,TRBV13,TRBD1,TRBJ2-1,CASSSDRGRDEQFF,TGTGCCAGCAGCTCCGACAGGGGGCGGGATGAGCAGTTCTTC
15,.,TRBV6-5,.,TRBJ2-3,CASIDSYASTDTQYF,TGTGCCAGCATCGACAGTTACGCTAGCACAGATACGCAGTATTTT
12,.,TRBV5-6,.,TRBJ1-2,CASRYGQSGYTF,TGTGCCAGCAGATATGGACAGTCCGGCTACACCTTC
16,.,TRBV19,TRBD1,TRBJ2-1,CASRYVGQGTRYEQFF,TGTGCCAGTAGGTATGTTGGACAGGGGACCAGGTATGAGCAGTTCTTC
16,few,TRBV4-1,.,TRBJ2-1,CASSQDNQGWHNEQFF,TGCGCCAGCAGCCAAGATAACCAGGGGTGGCACAATGAGCAGTTCTTC
15,once,TRBV4-1,.,TRBJ2-7,CASSQEGGLAYEQYF,TGCGCCAGCAGCCAAGAGGGGGGCCTGGCCTACGAGCAGTACTTC
12,few,TRBV28,.,TRBJ1-2,CASSLNGVRYTF,TGTGCCAGCAGTTTGAATGGGGTGCGCTACACCTTC
14,.,TRBV9,TRBD1,TRBJ1-2,CASRSTGGGYGYTF,TGTGCCAGCAGATCCACAGGGGGCGGGTATGGCTACACCTTC
18,.,TRBV11-2,TRBD1,TRBJ2-1,CASSLDSRQGLFYNEQFF,TGTGCCAGCAGCTTAGATTCCAGACAGGGTCTATTCTACAATGAGCAGTTCTTC
18,.,TRBV14,.,TRBJ2-7,CASSQDKGRRAWDYEQYF,TGTGCCAGCAGCCAAGATAAGGGACGGAGGGCCTGGGACTACGAGCAGTACTTC
14,.,TRBV2,.,TRBJ2-7,CASNDDGGTYEQYF,TGTGCCAGCAACGACGATGGGGGGACCTACGAGCAGTACTTC
15,few,TRBV7-3,.,TRBJ2-5,CASSLGLAQQETQYF,TGTGCCAGCAGCTTAGGGCTAGCGCAGCAAGAGACCCAGTACTTC
16,.,TRBV5-1,.,TRBJ1-6,CASSLDHPHYNSPLHF,TGCGCCAGCAGCTTGGATCACCCCCACTATAATTCACCCCTCCACTTT
17,.,TRBV6-1,TRBD2,TRBJ2-3,CASSQGTSGVSTDTQYF,TGTGCCAGCAGTCAAGGGACTAGCGGGGTTAGCACAGATACGCAGTATTTT
13,.,TRBV7-6,TRBD1,TRBJ2-7,CASSLPGGYEQYF,TGTGCCAGCAGCTTACCAGGGGGCTACGAGCAGTACTTC
13,.,TRBV28,.,TRBJ2-7,CASTGPGLGEQYF,TGTGCCAGCACCGGCCCGGGGTTAGGAGAGCAGTACTTC
11,.,TRBV27,.,TRBJ2-3,CASIGNVGQYF,TGTGCCAGCATAGGTAACGTTGGGCAGTATTTT
14,.,TRBV6-1,TRBD1,TRBJ2-7,CASSNDRVPGEQYF,TGTGCCAGCAGTAACGACAGGGTCCCTGGCGAGCAGTACTTC
16,.,TRBV4-1,.,TRBJ2-1,CASSQVAVYSYNEQFF,TGCGCCAGCAGCCAAGTGGCGGTCTACTCCTACAATGAGCAGTTCTTC
15,few,TRBV19,TRBD1,TRBJ1-2,CASSLAGQGSYGYTF,TGTGCCAGTAGTCTTGCCGGACAGGGGTCCTATGGCTACACCTTC
19,.,TRBV10-3,TRBD2,TRBJ2-1,CAISESTSGSIETYNEQFF,TGTGCCATCAGTGAGTCGACTAGCGGGAGCATAGAGACCTACAATGAGCAGTTCTTC
13,.,TRBV28,TRBD1,TRBJ2-3,CASRTGGTDTQYF,TGTGCCAGCAGGACAGGGGGCACAGATACGCAGTATTTT
13,.,TRBV6-6,.,TRBJ1-2,CASSSEPQGGYTF,TGTGCCAGCAGTTCAGAGCCCCAGGGCGGCTACACCTTC
17,.,TRBV5-1,TRBD2,TRBJ2-3,CASSFSQTSGMSDTQYF,TGCGCCAGCAGCTTTTCCCAGACTAGCGGGATGTCAGATACGCAGTATTTT
16,.,TRBV27,TRBD1,TRBJ2-5,CASKNEGQGAYKTQYF,TGTGCCAGCAAAAACGAGGGACAGGGGGCTTATAAGACCCAGTACTTC
16,.,TRBV6-1,.,TRBJ1-5,CASSEALRGPHQPQHF,TGTGCCAGCAGTGAAGCACTGAGGGGCCCCCATCAGCCCCAGCATTTT
16,.,TRBV4-1,TRBD2,TRBJ2-3,CASSRTGGGVTDTQYF,TGCGCCAGCAGCCGAACCGGGGGGGGAGTCACAGATACGCAGTATTTT
18,.,TRBV27,.,TRBJ2-7,CASSLRGTEHRRSYEQYF,TGTGCCAGCAGTTTACGCGGGACCGAACACCGCCGCTCCTACGAGCAGTACTTC
10,.,TRBV28,.,TRBJ2-7,CASRDYEQYF,TGTGCCAGCAGGGACTACGAGCAGTACTTC
15,.,TRBV28,.,TRBJ2-1,CASSLLGWAYNEQFF,TGTGCCAGCAGTTTACTGGGTTGGGCCTACAATGAGCAGTTCTTC
15,.,TRBV5-4,.,TRBJ1-2,CASNLGRGGDYGYTF,TGTGCCAGCAACCTCGGTAGAGGGGGGGACTATGGCTACACCTTC
18,.,TRBV28,TRBD2,TRBJ2-3,CASSTRFTGGKRRDTQYF,TGTGCCAGCAGTACCCGATTCACGGGAGGGAAGAGGCGAGATACGCAGTATTTT
14,few,TRBV9,.,TRBJ1-4,CASSVGSRGEKLFF,TGTGCCAGCAGCGTAGGATCTCGGGGGGAAAAACTGTTTTTT
19,.,TRBV9,TRBD2,TRBJ2-5,CASSGNPNGRIDQQETQYF,TGTGCCAGCAGCGGAAACCCTAACGGGAGGATCGACCAACAAGAGACCCAGTACTTC
12,.,TRBV19,TRBD2,TRBJ2-7,CATSGSEYEQYF,TGTGCCACTAGCGGGAGTGAATACGAGCAGTACTTC
15,.,TRBV7-9,.,TRBJ1-2,CASGGGTAATYGYTF,TGTGCCAGCGGTGGGGGGACGGCCGCCACGTATGGCTACACCTTC
15,.,TRBV15,.,TRBJ2-3,CATSLGRTSTDTQYF,TGTGCCACCAGTTTGGGTCGGACTAGCACAGATACGCAGTATTTT
13,.,TRBV30,.,TRBJ2-3,CAWNSGGPDTQYF,TGTGCCTGGAATTCGGGGGGCCCAGATACGCAGTATTTT
14,.,TRBV30,.,TRBJ2-3,CAWSVLGGTDTQYF,TGTGCCTGGAGTGTCCTGGGTGGGACAGATACGCAGTATTTT
15,few,TRBV6-5,.,TRBJ1-1,CASSLREGKNTEAFF,TGTGCCAGCAGTTTACGGGAGGGAAAGAACACTGAAGCTTTCTTT
14,.,TRBV5-8,.,TRBJ2-5,CASSLSTAEETQYF,TGTGCCAGCAGCTTGAGTACGGCCGAAGAGACCCAGTACTTC
11,.,TRBV6-5,.,TRBJ2-5,CASRKWGEQYF,TGTGCCAGCAGAAAATGGGGGGAGCAGTACTTC
16,.,TRBV2,TRBD1,TRBJ1-5,CASNQDRALLNQPQHF,TGTGCCAGCAATCAGGACAGGGCCCTTCTCAATCAGCCCCAGCATTTT